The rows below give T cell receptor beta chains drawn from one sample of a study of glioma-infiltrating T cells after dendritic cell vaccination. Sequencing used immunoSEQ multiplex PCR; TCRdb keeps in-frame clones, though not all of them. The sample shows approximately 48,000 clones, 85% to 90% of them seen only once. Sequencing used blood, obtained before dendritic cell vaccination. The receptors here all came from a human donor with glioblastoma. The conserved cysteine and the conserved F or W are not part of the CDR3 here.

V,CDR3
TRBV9,ASSVDGRRSGELF
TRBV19,ASSMSVTGGAREGYT
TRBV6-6,ASTPRAGVSPDTQY
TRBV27,ASNLAGSGLYEQY
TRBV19,ASNITGLFQPQH
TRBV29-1,SVDKGATEAF
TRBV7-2,ASSWGRSNQPQH
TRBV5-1,ASSWTSGGAGNIQY
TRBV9,ASSPFPGGELF
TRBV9,ASSVGAGGLYGYT
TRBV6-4,ASSSRDSRSYEQY
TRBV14,ASSQPQGTVAF
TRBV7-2,ASNDRVINIQY
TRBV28,ASSSTEIHTDTQY
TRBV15,ATSSETVAAGYT
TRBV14,ASSPTRGTEQF
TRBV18,ASSPTRTGESYGYT
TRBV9,ASSVAGGREAF
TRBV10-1,ASSTGTGLGEQY
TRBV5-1,ASSLGDRGPEKLF
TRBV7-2,ASSVQVATNTEAF
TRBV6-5,ASSYGAGQETQY
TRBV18,ASSPPIGQGTPYGYT
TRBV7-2,ASNPSPGVQPQH
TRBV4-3,ASSQDRGQGSQPQH
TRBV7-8,ASSLHGQNTLSNQPQH
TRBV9,ASSPGLDETQY
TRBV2,ASSPSGSFADTQY
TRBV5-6,ASSLARTSGPTDTQY
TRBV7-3,ASSEGAQDTQY
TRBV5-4,ASSWTSGGRADTQY
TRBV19,ASMAGLAGIETQY
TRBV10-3,AITGKYGYT
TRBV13,ASSSLGRARNTGELF
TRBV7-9,ASSATGGGNYGYT
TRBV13,ASSLYPSSGSYEQY
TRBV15,ATSRVPRAGTYSNQPQH
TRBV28,ASSFPGTGTDTQY
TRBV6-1,ASSEASTARVGIQY
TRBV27,ASSGTGGVETQY
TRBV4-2,ASSQELAGGSYEQY
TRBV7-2,ASSLVRRAGELF
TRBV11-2,ASSPYGGAGYT
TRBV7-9,ASSLVGQGETQY
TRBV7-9,ASSLDRASGDGYT
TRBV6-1,ASSEGGGGTVYGYT
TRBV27,ASSLSSQSNQPQH
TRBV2,ASTNDRVEGTEAF
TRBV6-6,ASTAGPLVNEQF
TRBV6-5,ASSPSSGTGGGYT
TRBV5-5,ASVRPDRGYGYT
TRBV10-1,ASAPGQKDEKLF
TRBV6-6,ASSYSTGDGYT
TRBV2,ASSQIREETQY